The clone carrying this T cell receptor (beta chain) was detected many times. Its antigen remains unknown. The CDR3 length is 17 residues. V shed 0 bases, J shed 4 bases, and the junction held 8 bases outside the gene matches. Per germline, CDR1 SGHAT and CDR2 FQNNGV. The sample comes from a study of regulatory T cells in long-lasting Graves disease. Study-level background: Newly diagnosed Graves' patients had under 3 months of antithyroid drugs. General study findings and limits: Since the sample size was small, accuracy may have been reduced. TRBV28, TRBJ1-2 and TRBJ2-5 emerged as the favored segments in persistent disease.

Time point here: newly diagnosed GD, antithyroid drugs for less than 3 months. TCR sequences were obtained from RNA taken from PBMCs. With iRepertoire HTBI primers and Arm-PCR of CDR3 regions, TCR beta libraries were built. TCRdb analysed the multiplex PCR reads with MiXCR anew, one entry per CDR3 protein. In the table there are around 460,000 distinct CDR3 sequences, about 14% of which are singletons. These data also featured in a second study, about T cells in Graves' hyperthyroidism and ophthalmopathy.

J is TRBJ2-1 and V is TRBV11-2, with 8 bases matching TRBD2. This sequence originates from a woman aged 45-65 years with Graves disease. The sample here was peripheral blood mononuclear cells (PBMCs), taken at new diagnosis, from a patient treated with antithyroid drugs. CDR3 coding DNA: TGTGCCAGCAGCTTAGATGTTTTGGCGGGAGGTTACAATGAGCAGTTCTTC. Residues: CASSLDVLAGGYNEQFF. The full variable domain, in which reference TRBV11-2 and TRBJ2-1 provide the parts outside the CDR3, is EAGVAQSPRYKIIEKRQSVAFWCNPISGHATLYWYQQILGQGPKLLIQFQNNGVVDDSQLPKDRFSAERLKGVDSTLKIQPAKLEDSAVYLCASSLDVLAGGYNEQFFGPGTRLTVL.